The 3 T cell receptor beta chains listed next were all sequenced from one sample in a study of post-analysis software for immune sequencing data (dated by TCRdb to the mid-2010s). Their specific antigens are unknown. The library relied on PCR. The data were produced on an Illumina HiSeq 2500. To reduce PCR and sequencing biases, unique molecular identifiers were built into the TCR beta cDNA libraries. TCRdb itself trimmed the public reads at Q25 with fastp, ran MiXCR and retained productive beta chains. Identical CDR3 proteins give one entry, which carries the most common genes and DNA. In this sample the table shows 350,000 to 450,000 distinct CDR3 sequences, approximately 37% of which occur a single time. The ten largest account for 7.5% to 8.5% of the sample. Overall study results and their limits: Patients showed significantly higher frequencies than controls for several TRBV segments, among them TRBV5-6, TRBV5-1 and TRBV20-1.

Sequenced input: blood. The receptors were sampled from a girl aged 2-9 years with multiple sclerosis.

This clonotype has a handful of counts. The CDR3 reads CATSRADTYEQYF. The CDR3 nucleotides are TGTGCCACCAGCAGAGCGGACACCTACGAGCAGTACTTC. The gene calls are TRBV15 and TRBJ2-7; D possibly corresponds to TRBD1 (5 bases). V lost 1 base and J lost 2, with 6 bases in between. Looked up from germline, CDR1 is LNHNV and CDR2 is YYDKDF (reference sequence). The CDR3 runs to 13 residues.

About this clonotype: This may stem from a read error, because a much larger clone lies one nucleotide away. J is TRBJ2-7 and V is TRBV28; D gene ambiguous. The CDR3 contains 12 residues. Germline lookup yields CDR1 MDHEN and CDR2 SYDVKM. Between the trimmed V and J ends, which lost 1 base and 3 bases, there was a span of 4 bases. CDR3 sequence: CASSLFFYEQYF. CDR3 nucleotides: TGTGCCAGCAGTTTATTCTTCTACGAGCAGTACTTC.

The rearrangement joins TRBV7-9 to TRBJ2-5; D might be TRBD2 (6 bases). The CDR3 is 16 amino acids. Trimming cost V 1 base and J 5 bases, with 17 bases left between them. Per the germline V gene, CDR1 is SEHNR and CDR2 is FQNEAQ (reference sequence). CDR3 nucleotide sequence: TGTGCCAGCAGCTTAGATTGGGGACTCAACCGGGAGACCCAGTACTTC. The encoded protein is CASSLDWGLNRETQYF.